The 26 T cell receptor beta chains presented below share a single source sample, sequenced in a study of T-cell reconstitution after alpha-beta-depleted transplantation in children. Library preparation (for TCRbeta) was performed with unique molecular identifiers. TCRdb re-derived calls from the PCR reads in MiXCR, one entry per CDR3 protein. The table lists more than 250,000 distinct CDR3 sequences, over 8% of them singletons. The sample was PBMCs from the stem cell graft donor, taken from the stem cell graft. These TCRs come from a human donor who donated a stem cell graft to a child with SCID.

Ten or more counts support this clonotype. The gene calls are TRBV20-1 and TRBJ2-1, with 8 bases identical to TRBD2. Germline V gene sequence: CDR1 DFQATT, CDR2 SNEGSKA (reference sequence). The CDR3 totals 13 residues. After removal of 4 bases from V and 6 bases from J, the junction contained 5 bases not matched to a gene. This CDR3 reads CSANPTSGNEQFF. The CDR3 DNA is TGCAGTGCTAACCCAACTAGCGGCAATGAGCAGTTCTTC.

The gene calls are TRBV4-1 and TRBJ2-7; D possibly corresponds to TRBD1 (7 bases). Per germline, CDR1 MGHRA and CDR2 YSYEKL. This CDR3 region has 17 residues. Trimming shortened V by 3 bases and J by 4 bases, and 22 bases separated the two germline ends. CDR3 loop: CASSQAFMTGRRYEQYF. The CDR3 DNA follows: TGCGCCAGCAGCCAGGCGTTCATGACAGGGAGGCGGTACGAGCAGTACTTC.

This clonotype has a handful of counts. The rearrangement uses TRBV3-1 and TRBJ2-4, with 9 bases fitting TRBD1. V lost 0 bases and J lost 9; bases outside the gene matches: 0. Per germline, CDR1 LGHDT and CDR2 YNNKEL (reference sequence). This CDR3 has 13 amino acids. The CDR3 reads CASSQEDRGIQYF. The DNA for the CDR3 is TGTGCCAGCAGCCAAGAGGACAGGGGCATTCAGTACTTC.

The chain joins TRBV12-3 or TRBV12-4 to TRBJ1-5; D is ambiguous. CDR3 length equals 14 residues. The V end was cut by 6 bases, the J end by 8 bases, with 17 bases between. The CDR3 DNA follows: TGTGCCAGCAGCCATGTAGCACCTCCGGAGCCCCAGCATTTT. Translation: CASSHVAPPEPQHF.

This clonotype was seen repeatedly, ten times or more. The chain is built from TRBV5-1 and TRBJ1-1, with 9 nucleotides matching TRBD1. Looked up from germline, CDR1 is SGHRS and CDR2 is YFSETQ. CDR3 length: 15 residues. The V gene end was trimmed by 4 bases and the J gene end by 7 bases; junction bases not matched to a gene: 11. CDR3 DNA sequence: TGCGCCAGCAGCCTAAGGGACAGGGTTACGGGTGAAGCTTTCTTT. Its translation is CASSLRDRVTGEAFF.

The V gene is TRBV5-1, the J gene TRBJ2-3; 7 positions match TRBD2. The V and J ends lost 3 bases and 1 base, in that order; junction bases with no gene match: 14. In germline, CDR1 is SGHRS, CDR2 YFSETQ. The CDR3 length is 18 residues. The CDR3 here is CASSSPSGGGDGTDTQYF. CDR3 DNA sequence: TGCGCCAGCAGCTCCCCCTCGGGGGGTGGGGACGGCACAGATACGCAGTATTTT.

This clonotype was seen repeatedly, ten times or more. This chain joins TRBV20-1 and TRBJ1-2, with D unclear. The V end lost 1 base, the J end lost 4 bases, and 7 bases lay between the germline ends. The germline V gene encodes CDR1 DFQATT and CDR2 SNEGSKA (reference sequence). The CDR3 extends over 12 amino acids. DNA for the CDR3: TGCAGTGCTAGAGGTCCCATCTATGGCTACACCTTC. Translation gives CSARGPIYGYTF.

The sample holds many counts of this clonotype. The CDR3 loop is CASSLDMNTGELFF. CDR3 coding DNA: TGCGCCAGCAGCCTGGATATGAACACCGGGGAGCTGTTTTTT. This rearrangement joins TRBV5-1 to TRBJ2-2, with no clear D. The V and J ends lost 4 bases and 1 base respectively, with 8 bases between them. The germline V gene has CDR1 SGHRS and CDR2 YFSETQ. The CDR3 totals 14 residues.

This chain uses TRBV2 with TRBJ2-7; 7 positions agree with TRBD1. From germline, CDR1 is SNHLY and CDR2 FYNNEI. This CDR3 spans 14 amino acids. Trimming cost V 7 bases and J 3 bases; bases outside gene matches: 9. The CDR3 DNA sequence: TGTGCCAGCACCCTCGGACAGGCTGGCTACGAGCAGTACTTC. Its translation: CASTLGQAGYEQYF.

The chain joins TRBV20-1 to TRBJ2-3, with 7 positions matching TRBD2. Germline V gene sequence: CDR1 DFQATT, CDR2 SNEGSKA (reference sequence). This CDR3 spans 14 amino acids. After removal of 4 bases from V and 2 bases from J, the junction contained 6 bases not matched to a gene. Here the CDR3 DNA reads TGCAGTGCTACCGCGAGCGGGGCCACAGATACGCAGTATTTT. Translated, it gives CSATASGATDTQYF.

The chain has TRBV6-5 and TRBJ1-6; unclear D gene. This CDR3 region has 15 residues. Trimming shortened V by 0 bases and J by 2 bases, and 5 bases separated the two germline ends. From germline, CDR1 is MNHEY and CDR2 SVGAGI. The CDR3 DNA follows: TGTGCCAGCAGTTACTCTACCACCTATAATTCACCCCTCCACTTT. Translation gives CASSYSTTYNSPLHF.

This clonotype was recorded many times. CDR3: CASSRGGLEDTEAFF. CDR3 bases: TGCGCCAGCAGCCGAGGCGGACTTGAGGACACTGAAGCTTTCTTT. The chain links TRBV5-1 to TRBJ1-1; D gene unclear. V lost 4 bases, J lost 3 bases, and 16 bases lay in between. The CDR3 is 15 residues long. CDR1 is SGHRS and CDR2 is YFSETQ in the germline V gene.

The sample holds a few counts of this clonotype. The J gene is TRBJ2-1, the V gene TRBV20-1; either TRBD1 or TRBD2 may supply D (5 bases each). Trimming removed 3 bases at V and 11 bases at J, with 23 bases between. Germline lookup yields CDR1 DFQATT and CDR2 SNEGSKA (reference sequence). The CDR3 sequence is 15 residues long. Here the CDR3 reads CSARWGRGGPLKQFF. CDR3 coding DNA: TGCAGTGCTAGGTGGGGTCGGGGCGGACCCTTGAAGCAGTTCTTC.

The V and J genes are TRBV12-3 or TRBV12-4 and TRBJ1-1, with D uncertain. The CDR3 sequence is 11 residues long. Trimming cost V 1 base and J 10 bases, with 7 bases left between them. CDR3 nucleotide sequence: TGTGCCAGCAGTTTAGGTTCGGGAGCTTTCTTT. Amino acids: CASSLGSGAFF.

The chain links TRBV6-1 to TRBJ2-7; D might be TRBD2 (6 bases). Germline CDR1 reads MNHNS; CDR2 reads SASEGT. The V gene lost 6 bases and the J gene lost 2 bases, with 14 bases spanning the gap. CDR3 size: 14 residues. DNA for the CDR3: TGTGCCAGCAGCGCCGGGACTGGAACCTACGAGCAGTACTTC. It encodes CASSAGTGTYEQYF.

In this sample, this clonotype turned up a few times. The chain employs TRBV5-1 and TRBJ2-3; TRBD2 agrees at 9 bases. The J segment lost 4 bases and the V segment lost 0 bases, leaving 3 bases of the junction unmatched. The V gene's germline CDR1 is SGHRS and CDR2 YFSETQ. The CDR3 sequence is 15 residues long. CDR3 DNA: TGCGCCAGCAGCTTGGGGGGACTAGCACCAGATACGCAGTATTTT. It yields the protein CASSLGGLAPDTQYF.

The chain has TRBV18 and TRBJ2-7; 7 bases align to TRBD2. Per the germline V gene, CDR1 is KGHSH and CDR2 is LQKENI. The V and J ends lost 2 bases and 4 bases, in that order; junction bases with no gene match: 5. The CDR3 is made up of 14 amino acids. The CDR3 spells CASSPIPGGYEQYF. The CDR3 region has the DNA TGTGCCAGCTCACCAATCCCGGGGGGATACGAGCAGTACTTC.

The J gene is TRBJ1-2, the V gene TRBV7-9; TRBD1 matches 7 bases. This CDR3 comprises 14 residues. Unmatched junction bases numbered 3, after V lost 2 bases and J lost 3 bases. Germline lookup yields CDR1 SEHNR and CDR2 FQNEAQ (reference sequence). CDR3 amino acids: CASSLPTGDYGYTF. The CDR3 DNA is TGTGCCAGCAGCTTACCAACAGGGGACTATGGCTACACCTTC.

This clonotype was seen more than once but under ten times. The V and J genes are TRBV20-1 and TRBJ2-3; no definite D call. V dropped 4 bases and J dropped 4 bases, with 18 bases sitting between them. The CDR3 totals 15 residues. Germline-derived CDR1 and CDR2 are DFQATT and SNEGSKA (reference sequence). The CDR3 protein is CSANSKEKSADTQYF. As DNA, the CDR3 is TGCAGTGCTAATTCTAAAGAGAAATCAGCAGATACGCAGTATTTT.

This clonotype was seen more than once but under ten times. The J gene is TRBJ2-3, the V gene TRBV11-2; 8 positions agree with TRBD2. Germline CDR1 and CDR2: SGHAT and FQNNGV. Trimming removed 5 bases from V and 3 bases from J; junction bases left unmatched: 7. The CDR3 has 15 residues. The CDR3 is CASSALRGATDTQYF. The CDR3 region has the DNA TGTGCCAGCAGCGCTTTGCGGGGGGCTACAGATACGCAGTATTTT.

This clonotype showed up just a few times. CDR3 in amino acids: CASSLSPDEQYF. The CDR3 DNA follows: TGTGCCAGCAGCTTGTCGCCCGACGAGCAGTACTTC. The J gene is TRBJ2-7, the V gene TRBV5-6; no firm D call. The germline V gene encodes CDR1 SGHDT and CDR2 YYEEEE. The V end was cut by 1 base, the J end by 5 bases, with 7 bases between. The CDR3 covers 12 residues.

This clonotype was observed a handful of times. The chain uses TRBV27 and TRBJ1-5; TRBD1 matches at 9 bases. Germline CDR1 is MNHEY and CDR2 is SMNVEV (reference sequence). With 5 bases clipped from V and 5 bases from J, the junction kept 4 bases outside the gene matches. The CDR3 length is 14 residues. CDR3 nucleotides: TGTGCCAGCAGTCCGGGACAGGGCGATCAGCCCCAGCATTTT. It specifies CASSPGQGDQPQHF.

The chain carries TRBV12-3 or TRBV12-4 and TRBJ1-2; no firm D call. The germline V and J ends were trimmed by 5 bases and 10 bases, with 11 bases remaining between them. The CDR3 is 11 residues long. The CDR3 region is CASSLETDYTF. The CDR3 bases are TGTGCCAGCAGTCTGGAGACCGACTACACCTTC.

This clonotype was counted between two and nine times. The chain couples TRBV27 to TRBJ2-7; 8 nucleotides line up with TRBD1. The CDR3 covers 14 residues. V lost 6 bases to trimming and J lost 4 bases; unmatched junction nucleotides: 8. Germline lookup yields CDR1 MNHEY and CDR2 SMNVEV (reference sequence). This CDR3 is CASRGQEPPYEQYF. CDR3 DNA: TGTGCCAGCAGGGGACAGGAGCCTCCGTACGAGCAGTACTTC.

The chain employs TRBV7-9 and TRBJ1-2; 9 bases agree with TRBD1. The germline V gene has CDR1 SEHNR and CDR2 FQNEAQ (reference sequence). The CDR3 covers 15 residues. V dropped 5 bases and J dropped 2; count of bases not matched to a gene: 6. The CDR3 DNA reads TGTGCCAGCAGCCCGGGGGACAGGGTGAACTATGGCTACACCTTC. This codes for CASSPGDRVNYGYTF.

There are a few counts of this clonotype. J is TRBJ2-1 and V is TRBV20-1; perhaps TRBD2 as D (5 bases). Trimming removed 8 bases at V and 2 bases at J, with 16 bases between. Per the germline V gene, CDR1 is DFQATT and CDR2 is SNEGSKA (reference sequence). The CDR3 is 14 residues long. The CDR3 spells CSLTPPGAYNEQFF. The CDR3 nucleotides read TGCAGTCTCACGCCCCCCGGGGCCTACAATGAGCAGTTCTTC.